Shown below are 21 T cell receptor beta chains from a single sample sequenced in a study of metastatic and nonmetastatic thyroid tumors. Thyroid surgery was preceded by no treatment in any patient. TCRdb redid the clone calls on the PCR reads using MiXCR. The data hold roughly 40,000 clones, with about 16% observed a single time. Source material: blood. These receptors all stem from a female donor with papillary thyroid cancer or a benign thyroid nodule (not recorded which). Some clones in this sample may be carry-over from other donors' samples.

The chain has TRBV7-6 and TRBJ1-1, with D possibly being TRBD1 (6 bases). Between the trimmed V and J ends, which lost 7 bases and 5 bases, there was a span of 14 bases. The CDR3 is 13 residues long. The germline CDR1 and CDR2 sequences are SGHVS and FNYEAQ. CDR3 DNA sequence: TGTGCCAGCACCAAGGTTCAGGGGACTGAAGCTTTCTTT. It translates to CASTKVQGTEAFF.

The chain has TRBV30 and TRBJ2-7; D gene ambiguous. The V end lost 6 bases, the J end lost 5 bases, and 14 bases lay between the germline ends. From germline, CDR1 is GTSNPN and CDR2 SVGIG (reference sequence). The CDR3 is made up of 12 amino acids. In DNA, the CDR3 is TGTGCCTGTACCCCTCGGGTAAACGAGCAGTACTTC. Protein sequence: CACTPRVNEQYF.

As regards this clone: At one boundary the junction diverges from the germline segment, which might be a read error. The chain carries TRBV7-9 and TRBJ1-3, with D hard to call. This CDR3 has 13 residues. Germline V lookup: CDR1 SEHNR, CDR2 FQNEAQ (reference sequence). The CDR3 bases are TGTGCTAGCAGCTTATCCACGGGAAACACCATATATTTT. This codes for CASSLSTGNTIYF.

V and J are TRBV28 and TRBJ2-5; 7 bases fit TRBD1. The CDR3 sequence is 14 residues long. V gave up 4 bases and J gave up 12 bases; unmatched junction bases: 14. Germline V gene sequence: CDR1 MDHEN, CDR2 SYDVKM. In DNA, the CDR3 is TGTGCCAGCAGTTCTCCACAGGGGACAGAGACAAAGTACTTC. Translation: CASSSPQGTETKYF.

The chain couples TRBV30 to TRBJ2-7; TRBD1 aligns across 7 bases. Per the germline V gene, CDR1 is GTSNPN and CDR2 is SVGIG (reference sequence). V was clipped by 2 bases and J by 2 bases; unmatched bases: 6. The CDR3 is 14 amino acids. The CDR3 region is CAWSYGTVPYEQYF. Here the CDR3 DNA reads TGTGCCTGGAGTTACGGGACAGTACCCTACGAGCAGTACTTC.

This clone was counted between two and nine times. A read error may account for a junction end that differs from germline. The CDR3 here is CASSEGTGGIQPQHF. CDR3 DNA sequence: TGTGCCAGCAGTGAAGGGACAGGGGGGATACAGCCCCAGCATTTT. The rearrangement links TRBV10-3 to TRBJ1-5, with 11 positions matching TRBD1. The CDR3 totals 15 residues. Germline loops: CDR1 ENHRY, CDR2 SYGVKD.

In this sample, this clone turned up many times. The V call is TRBV19, the J call TRBJ1-2, with D perhaps TRBD1 (5 bases). V lost 5 bases, J lost 0 bases, and 16 bases lay in between. The CDR3 runs to 16 residues. Germline V gene data show CDR1 as LNHDA and CDR2 as SQIVND (reference sequence). Here the CDR3 DNA reads TGTGCCAGTAGTTCTTATACCGGGGCGACTAACTATGGCTACACCTTC. Protein product: CASSSYTGATNYGYTF.

The V call is TRBV3-1, the J call TRBJ2-7; possible D gene TRBD1, 5 bases. The V gene lost 7 bases and the J gene lost 10 bases, with 26 bases spanning the gap. Germline V gene data show CDR1 as LGHDT and CDR2 as YNNKEL (reference sequence). The CDR3 totals 15 residues. The CDR3 sequence is CASIRGHNGVADQYF. The CDR3 nucleotides are TGTGCCAGCATCCGAGGACACAACGGAGTAGCCGATCAGTACTTC.

On this clone itself: Since a much larger clone is just one base distant, this may be a read error. V and J are TRBV12-3 or TRBV12-4 and TRBJ2-1, with D possibly being TRBD1 (5 bases). V lost 5 bases and J lost 9, with 14 bases in between. The CDR3 consists of 13 residues. This CDR3 reads CASSTGPSTEQFF. DNA for the CDR3: TGTGCCAGCAGTACAGGACCCTCCACTGAGCAGTTCTTC.

This clone was picked up many times. This chain joins TRBV29-1 and TRBJ1-1; a possible D gene is TRBD1 (5 bases). The CDR3 length is 13 residues. Germline V gives CDR1 SQVTM, CDR2 ANQGSEA. Trimming shortened V by 6 bases and J by 5 bases, and 16 bases separated the two germline ends. The CDR3 sequence is CSVSRGVLTEAFF. In nucleotides, the CDR3 is TGCAGCGTCTCCCGGGGGGTGCTGACTGAAGCTTTCTTT.

This clone was picked up many times. The chain couples TRBV24-1 to TRBJ1-2; 8 positions match TRBD1. The CDR3 extends over 16 amino acids. Germline values: CDR1 KGHDR, CDR2 SFDVKD. J was trimmed by 4 bases and V by 0 bases; bases with no gene match: 6. CDR3 protein: CATSDLQSTGVYGYTF. In nucleotides, the CDR3 is TGTGCCACCAGTGATTTGCAGTCGACAGGGGTCTATGGCTACACCTTC.

This clone counts as medium-sized. The J gene is TRBJ1-5, the V gene TRBV6-1, with D unclear. V dropped 3 bases and J dropped 7 bases, with 10 bases sitting between them. Germline CDR1 and CDR2: MNHNS and SASEGT. The CDR3 extends over 13 amino acids. The CDR3 is CASSELPGQPQHF. The CDR3 DNA follows: TGTGCCAGCAGTGAGTTGCCGGGCCAGCCCCAGCATTTT.

This clone was observed at least ten times. The genes are TRBV20-1 and TRBJ2-5; D is possibly TRBD2 (6 bases). CDR3 length: 14 residues. Between the trimmed V and J ends, which lost 4 bases and 3 bases, there was a span of 15 bases. Looked up from germline, CDR1 is DFQATT and CDR2 is SNEGSKA (reference sequence). The CDR3 DNA is TGCAGTGCTAATACCGGGACTCATGAAGAGACCCAGTACTTC. It translates to CSANTGTHEETQYF.

This clone was picked up many times. V usage is TRBV30 and J usage is TRBJ2-5; D not certain. Trimming pared 2 bases from V and 2 bases from J, leaving 9 bases between. Germline CDR1 and CDR2: GTSNPN and SVGIG (reference sequence). The CDR3 sequence is 13 residues long. In nucleotides, the CDR3 is TGTGCCTGGAGTCGGAACCCACAAGAGACCCAGTACTTC. Translating gives CAWSRNPQETQYF.

This clone occurred many times. The V and J genes are TRBV28 and TRBJ2-3; D is uncertain. The CDR3 spans 13 residues. Trimming left V 4 bases short and J 2 bases short, with 7 bases between. Germline V CDR1 and CDR2: MDHEN, SYDVKM. Here the CDR3 DNA reads TGTGCCAGCAGTTATACTGCCACAGATACGCAGTATTTT. Protein product: CASSYTATDTQYF.

In its sample, this clone was seen a few times. The chain couples TRBV25-1 to TRBJ2-7, with TRBD1 identical over 7 bases. The CDR3 covers 15 residues. V was clipped by 3 bases and J by 4 bases; unmatched bases: 9. Germline values: CDR1 MGHDK, CDR2 SYGVNS. The CDR3 sequence is CASSEAGTANYEQYF. The CDR3, as DNA: TGTGCCAGCAGTGAGGCCGGGACAGCAAATTACGAGCAGTACTTC.

This clone showed up many times. Other DNA sequences in this sample translate to the same CDR3. The chain links TRBV4-1 to TRBJ2-3; D not certain. The V gene's germline CDR1 is MGHRA and CDR2 YSYEKL. V was cut by 0 bases and J by 0 bases, with 4 bases left in between. This CDR3 contains 14 residues. This CDR3 reads CASSQDWSTDTQYF. CDR3 sequence (DNA): TGCGCCAGCAGCCAAGACTGGAGCACAGATACGCAGTATTTT.

This clone was seen at least ten times. V gene TRBV10-3 combines with J gene TRBJ1-4, with no clear D. CDR1 is ENHRY, CDR2 SYGVKD, per germline. This CDR3 contains 16 residues. Trimming shortened V by 0 bases and J by 0 bases, and 8 bases separated the two germline ends. CDR3 in DNA: TGTGCCATCAGTGAGTCTAGAGGACCAACTAATGAAAAACTGTTTTTT. It translates to CAISESRGPTNEKLFF.

This clone was counted many times. This chain connects TRBV7-9 to TRBJ1-3; D is unresolved. V lost 5 bases to trimming and J lost 0 bases, with 8 bases between them. CDR3 length: 14 residues. Germline loops: CDR1 SEHNR, CDR2 FQNEAQ (reference sequence). CDR3 in amino acids: CASSPVDSGNTIYF. CDR3 sequence (DNA): TGTGCCAGCAGCCCGGTCGACTCTGGAAACACCATATATTTT.

This clone has a count of ten or more. Different DNA sequences within this sample yield the same CDR3. This chain uses TRBV20-1 with TRBJ2-2; 8 bases line up with TRBD2. Trimming took 6 bases from V and 0 from J; bases not matched to a gene: 18. This CDR3 is 19 amino acids long. Germline V gene sequence: CDR1 DFQATT, CDR2 SNEGSKA (reference sequence). The CDR3 reads CSAPGPAGRALTNTGELFF. The CDR3 DNA reads TGCAGTGCCCCTGGTCCAGCCGGGAGGGCACTAACGAACACCGGGGAGCTGTTTTTT.

There are a few counts of this clone. V gene TRBV27 combines with J gene TRBJ2-3, with D unresolved. CDR3 length: 13 amino acids. The germline V and J ends were trimmed by 5 bases and 6 bases, with 12 bases remaining between them. From germline, CDR1 is MNHEY and CDR2 SMNVEV (reference sequence). The CDR3 spells CASSINRADTQYF. For the CDR3, the DNA is TGTGCCAGCAGTATAAACAGAGCGGATACGCAGTATTTT.